Detailed here is one T cell receptor (beta chain). This clone showed up just a few times. It lacks a known antigen. Per-base qualities were not stored, and no clone one base away is much larger. These data originate in a study of control samples from healthy donors and cancer patients (dated by TCRdb to between 2020 and 2021). After removal of 4 bases from V and 3 bases from J, the junction retains 7 bases not matched to a gene. CDR1 and CDR2 (MNHEY, SMNVEV) derive from the germline V gene (reference sequence). The CDR3, cysteine through phenylalanine, is 15 amino acids long. This entry keeps only the CDR3 DNA: 45 bases, framed from base 1. Library method: the immunoSEQ multiplex PCR assay. This is the immuneACCESS table as TCRdb keeps it, with only in-frame sequences that have V and J called. A part of the clones is gone; compared with another copy, unresolved V genes explain less than half, and the rest is unexplained. This sample holds around 80,000 clones; about 88% were observed only once. Around 5.7% of the sample lies in the top ten.

This chain is built from TRBV27 and TRBJ1-1; TRBD1 matches 8 bases in the middle. Source material: blood. The sequence was obtained from a woman between 50 and 59 years old in good health. The DNA sequence is TGTGCCAGCAGTTCCCGCAGGGGGCGCCACACTGAAGCTTTCTTT. Its product reads: CASSSRRGRHTEAFF.